This entry is about one T cell receptor (beta chain). Antigen unknown. Authors' methods: Out-of-frame sequences were removed, leaving roughly 2.1 million distinct TCRbeta sequences. The repertoire was sequenced with immunoSEQ multiplex PCR; TCRdb's copy has only in-frame clones and lacks some. That table furnishes V, J and clone size, whereas the DNA furnished D and trimming. The data show tens of thousands of clones, approximately 86% seen once. This record belongs to a study of memory CD4+ T cells and cytomegalovirus serostatus. Study outcomes and limitations: Suggested: most of the CMV-linked TCR signature lies in CD4+ memory cells. Each of 65 to 70 CMV-associated TCRbeta sequences occurred in one to five individuals.

Single viable CD3+CD4+CD8-CD45RO+ cells were sorted as the memory CD4+ T cells. The CDR3 covers 14 residues. Germline CDR1 MDHEN, CDR2 SYDVKM. V trimming: 5 bases; J trimming: 4 bases; junction bases outside the gene matches: 5. The chain joins TRBV28 to TRBJ1-1; 9 bases are a match to TRBD1. Material: memory CD4+ T cells from blood. The sequence came from an adult in good health and CMV-seronegative. Some clones in this sample may be carry-over from other donors' samples. The CDR3 reads CASSDRGMVTEAFF. DNA of the CDR3: TGTGCCAGCAGTGACAGGGGGATGGTCACTGAAGCTTTCTTT.